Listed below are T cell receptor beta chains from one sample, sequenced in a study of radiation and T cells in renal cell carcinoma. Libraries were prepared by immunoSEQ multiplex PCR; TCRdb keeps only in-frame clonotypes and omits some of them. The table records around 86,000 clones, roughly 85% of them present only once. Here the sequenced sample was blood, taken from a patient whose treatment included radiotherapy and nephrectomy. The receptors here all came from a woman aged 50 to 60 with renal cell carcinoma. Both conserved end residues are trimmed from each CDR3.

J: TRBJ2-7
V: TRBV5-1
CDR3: ASSANTGATYEQY

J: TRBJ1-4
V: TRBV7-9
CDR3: ASSLGTAATNEKLF

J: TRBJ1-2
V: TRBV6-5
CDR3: ASRKRQGRYGYT

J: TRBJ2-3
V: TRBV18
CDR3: ASSPKDAYTDTQY

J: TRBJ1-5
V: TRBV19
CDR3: ATEPGGNQPQH

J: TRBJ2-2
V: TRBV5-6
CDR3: ASSLEEGGSENTGELF

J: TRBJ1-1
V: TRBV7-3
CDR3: ASSYGGDAEAF

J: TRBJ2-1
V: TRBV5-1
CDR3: ASSLGDPGEQF

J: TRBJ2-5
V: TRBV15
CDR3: ATSSTGSIVQETQY

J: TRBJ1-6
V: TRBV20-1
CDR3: SPPFSPLH

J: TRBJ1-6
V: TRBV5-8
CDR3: ASSLPRGPLNSPLH

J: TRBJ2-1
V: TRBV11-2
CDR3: ASSTSLGGAGVGNEQF

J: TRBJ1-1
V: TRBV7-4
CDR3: ASSLIQDIRNTEAF

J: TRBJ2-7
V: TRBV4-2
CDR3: ASSQDYMDYEQY

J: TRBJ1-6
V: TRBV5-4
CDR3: ASSLSLGMGSPLH

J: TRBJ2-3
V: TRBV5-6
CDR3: ASSLKGRQTQY

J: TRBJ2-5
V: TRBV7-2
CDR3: ASSISSGGAETQY

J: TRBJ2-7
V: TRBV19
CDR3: ASSRSGRTASPYEQY

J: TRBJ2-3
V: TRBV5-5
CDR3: ASSSTTGGSWTDTQY

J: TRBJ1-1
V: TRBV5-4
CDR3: ASSLEGLLNTEAF

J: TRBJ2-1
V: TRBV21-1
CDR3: ASNKRLAGGRDEQF

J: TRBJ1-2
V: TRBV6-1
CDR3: ASTPDLGGYT